This T cell receptor beta chain came from a study of blood T cells in healthy people across ages. Findings and caveats of the study: More naive CD4+ cells and higher diversity marked long-lived donors relative to aged donors. While age rose, TCR beta diversity per million T cells dropped in a roughly linear way.

The CDR3 totals 12 residues. Per germline, CDR1 SEHNR and CDR2 FQNEAQ (reference sequence). Details on this clonotype: The antigen is unknown. Relative to the germline gene, one junction end is altered; a read error may explain this.

Drawn from each donor were approximately 9.2 milliliters of peripheral blood. Per sample, at least 5.5 micrograms of total RNA were extracted. Alongside a J-beta primer mix, a sample-barcoded 5' primer served in a second PCR lasting roughly 7 to 11 cycles. TCRdb itself ran the 5' RACE reads through MiXCR, one entry per CDR3 protein. Of 1,100,000 or so distinct CDR3 sequences in the sample, less than 50% were seen once. The chain is built from TRBV7-9 and TRBJ2-7; maybe TRBD2 (6 bases). The clonotype comes from a woman aged 55-70 years in good health. The sequenced sample consisted of blood. CDR3 in DNA: TGTGCCTGCAGGGCGGGAAACTACGAGCAGTACTTC. Amino acid sequence: CACRAGNYEQYF.